The clone carrying this TCR beta chain is medium-sized (0.01 to 0.1%) by share. TCRdb re-analysed the 5' RACE reads in MiXCR, keeping a single row per CDR3 protein. The table shows 4,000 to 5,500 distinct CDR3 sequences, with about a sixth occurring only once. The data derive from a study of spatial heterogeneity in lung cancer. Time point specified: sample taken at primary tumor resection. TCRs were sequenced from unsorted whole RNA of tumor, nontumor lung or PBMC. Looked up from germline, CDR1 is SGHNT and CDR2 is YENEEA. The V and J ends lost 3 bases and 1 base respectively, with 9 bases between them. This CDR3 has 14 amino acids.

The sample was normal lung tissue next to the tumor, taken at surgery. The TCR originated in a male donor with early-stage non-small cell lung cancer. The V and J genes are TRBV11-3 and TRBJ1-1, with D possibly matching TRBD1 (6 bases). As DNA, the CDR3 is TGTGCCAGCAGCTTGGGGGGGCCGAACACTGAAGCTTTCTTT. This gives the protein CASSLGGPNTEAFF.